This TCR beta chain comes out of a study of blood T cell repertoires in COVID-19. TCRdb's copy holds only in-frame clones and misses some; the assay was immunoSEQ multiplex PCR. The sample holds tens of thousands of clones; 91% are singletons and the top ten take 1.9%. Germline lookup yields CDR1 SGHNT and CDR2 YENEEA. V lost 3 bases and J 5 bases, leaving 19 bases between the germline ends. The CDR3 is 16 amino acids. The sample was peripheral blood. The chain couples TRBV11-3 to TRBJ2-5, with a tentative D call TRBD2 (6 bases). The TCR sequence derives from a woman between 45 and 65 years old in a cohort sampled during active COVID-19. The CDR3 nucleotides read TGTGCCAGCAGCTTCTTTGGCGGGGCGGAGAGGGAGACCCAGTACTTC. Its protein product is CASSFFGGAERETQYF. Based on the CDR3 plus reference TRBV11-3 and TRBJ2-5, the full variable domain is EAGVVQSPRYKIIEKKQPVAFWCNPISGHNTLYWYLQNLGQGPELLIRYENEEAVDDSQLPKDRFSAERLKGVDSTLKIQPAELGDSAVYLCASSFFGGAERETQYFGPGTRLLVL.